Below, one T cell receptor (beta chain) is given with its context. This clone's antigen is unknown. Mismatch with germline at one junction end may stem from a read error. The same CDR3 is also encoded by other DNA sequences in this sample. To estimate absolute template abundance from read counts, synthetic TCR analog templates were spiked into each PCR. The immunoSEQ assay was used to amplify TCRbeta CDR3 regions from genomic DNA with bias-controlled V and J gene primers. Rearranged TCRbeta segments were sequenced at approximately 20X coverage. Regarding the original processing steps: Sequencing errors were corrected by clustering and CDR3s were annotated against IMGT to assign V, D and J genes. Out-of-frame and stop-codon sequences were excluded, and only productive TCRbeta rearrangements were used in downstream analyses. To compute clonality, Shannon entropy was normalized by the log of the number of unique productive sequences and then subtracted from one. Fisher's exact test with Benjamini-Hochberg correction, at a threshold of adjusted p below 0.01, was used to find clones that differed between time points or between blood and tumor. TCRdb re-hosts the immuneACCESS table, in-frame sequences only. Its copies lack some clones; in the studies checked, an unresolved V gene accounts for under half of them, and the cause for the rest is not known. V, J and clone size are those of that table, while D and trimming were read from the DNA. The sample records 25,000 to 35,000 clones, roughly 83% of which are singletons. The ten largest clones represent around 3.3% of the sample.

These data originate in a study of PD-L1 blockade in urothelial cancer (dated by TCRdb to about 2017). Looking at the study overall: Therapy was started in 2014 for all patients, and atezolizumab 1,200 mg was administered intravenously every 3 weeks. Pretreatment blood TCR-seq was available for twenty-nine patients, at least one posttreatment blood collection was obtained for approximately 24 patients, and tumor TCR-seq was available for approximately 24 patients. Blood samples yielded a median of about 150,000 T cells and roughly 83,000 unique TCRs, with median clonality 0.080. About 90% of the 29 patients were identified as males with urothelial cancer of bladder origin, and a prior smoking history was reported by 18 of 29 patients. The study was an exploratory multi-omic analysis of somatic, immune and clinical correlates of response to PD-L1 blockade with atezolizumab in urothelial cancer. In the same patients who had TCR sequencing, pretreatment tumors also underwent whole exome sequencing and RNA sequencing. An ECOG performance status of 0 or 1 was recorded for the patients, and 0 to 3 prior chemotherapy regimens had been received by the patients. Pretreatment tumor samples, along with matched peripheral blood serially collected before and after atezolizumab treatment, were subjected to TCR sequencing. Durable clinical benefit was achieved by nine patients but not by the remaining 20. Durable clinical benefit was defined as progression-free survival longer than 6 months, and TCR features were also tested against progression-free and overall survival. Blood samples were analyzed 3 weeks after the start of treatment (second dose) and 6 weeks after the start of treatment. The research as a whole found: Improved progression-free and overall survival was associated with having pretreatment peripheral blood TCR clonality below the median. Because the sample size was small (n ≈ 29) and many of the analyses were exploratory, the results are meant to be hypothesis-generating. At 3 weeks after the start of treatment, tumor-associated TCR clones in peripheral blood had expanded more in patients with durable benefit (n ≈ 24, p = 0.022).

The CDR3 runs 15 amino acids, cysteine and phenylalanine included. Only CDR3 DNA remains: 45 bases, in frame from the first base. CDR1 and CDR2, looked up from the germline V gene, are LGHNA and YSLEER. In the paper's terms, the time point label means: peripheral blood 6 weeks after treatment start. A cohort of some 29 patients with locally advanced or metastatic urothelial carcinoma, treated at Memorial Sloan Kettering on a trial protocol, was included. Peripheral blood mononuclear cells were collected pretreatment and during treatment, at between 1 and 8 total time points per patient. The Qiagen DNeasy Blood extraction kit was used to purify genomic DNA from total PBMCs and from tumor samples. PBMCs were collected pretreatment and during treatment, and were isolated and stored as previously described.

The TCR sequence derives from a man between 65 and 80 years old with urothelial cancer. The sequencing used PBMCs, collected around atezolizumab (anti-PD-L1) treatment. The chain couples TRBV4-3 to TRBJ2-5; TRBD1 matches 9 bases in the middle. The CDR3 here reads CASSHRDRGSETQYF. The DNA is as follows: TGCGCCAGCAGCCACCGCGACAGGGGGTCAGAGACTCAGTACTTC.